The following is a T cell receptor (beta chain) sequence with its context. This clonotype was found many times. The specificity of this receptor is unknown. No per-base quality is available; no much larger clone lies one base away. These data originate in a study of response to subunit inactivated influenza vaccine listed by TCRdb under 2018. Turning to the overall study: Deep quantitative T cell receptor repertoire profiling was used in the study to track responses to a trivalent subunit inactivated influenza vaccine.

Library construction relied on RT-PCR. Sequenced on an Illumina HiSeq 2500. TCRdb's own reprocessing of the public reads used fastp at Q25 and MiXCR and kept productive beta chains. Records with the same CDR3 protein are collapsed into one entry carrying the most frequent genes and DNA. The sample table contains around 190,000 distinct CDR3 sequences; only one count was recorded for around 9.2% of them. In total, the top ten clones hold roughly 10% of the sample. The CDR3, cysteine through phenylalanine, is 13 amino acids long. The only DNA kept is the CDR3, 39 bases in frame from the first base. V loses 1 base, J loses 10 bases, and the germline ends lie 11 bases apart. Sequences SGHAT (CDR1) and FQNNGV (CDR2) are obtained from the germline V gene. Beyond this particular receptor, the publication reports: The authors suggested that each seasonal influenza vaccination may recruit only a limited number of new T cells.

This clonotype originated in a man in his fifties or sixties who received an inactivated influenza vaccine. Donor details come from another sample of the same person, matched by shared clones. The sample in question was non-naive T cells sorted from PBMCs, obtained on the day of vaccination. The intended sense of this specimen's cell subset or site label: memory T cell fraction. The receptor chain draws on TRBV11-2 and TRBJ1-5; D gene: possibly TRBD1, on 5 matching bases. The CDR3 in this case is CASSLGGVQPQHF. The nucleotide sequence is given as TGTGCCAGCAGCTTAGGGGGGGTTCAACCCCAGCATTTT.